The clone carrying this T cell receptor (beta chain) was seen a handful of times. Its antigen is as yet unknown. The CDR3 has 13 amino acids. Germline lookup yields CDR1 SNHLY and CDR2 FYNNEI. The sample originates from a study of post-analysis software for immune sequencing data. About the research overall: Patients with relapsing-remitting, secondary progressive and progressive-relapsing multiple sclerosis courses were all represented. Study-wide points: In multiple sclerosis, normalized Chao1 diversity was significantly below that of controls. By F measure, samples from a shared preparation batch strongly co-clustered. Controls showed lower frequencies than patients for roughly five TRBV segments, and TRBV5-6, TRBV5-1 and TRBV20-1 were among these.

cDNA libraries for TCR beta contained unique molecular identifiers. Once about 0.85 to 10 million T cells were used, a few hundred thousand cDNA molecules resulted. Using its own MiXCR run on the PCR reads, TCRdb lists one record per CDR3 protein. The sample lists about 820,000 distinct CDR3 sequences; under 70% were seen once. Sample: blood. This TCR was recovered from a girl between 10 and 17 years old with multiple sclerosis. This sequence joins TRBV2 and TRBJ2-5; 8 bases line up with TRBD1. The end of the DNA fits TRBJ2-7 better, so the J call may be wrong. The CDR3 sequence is CASSGGQDYEQYF. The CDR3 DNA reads TGTGCCAGCAGTGGGGGACAGGACTACGAGCAGTACTTC.